The present T cell receptor (beta chain) was sequenced within a study of T-cell memory formation after mild COVID-19. This CDR3 region has 14 residues. Germline CDR1 reads SNHLY; CDR2 reads FYNNEI. Deletions cut 3 bases from V and 1 base from J, with 10 bases between. Amplification by 5'RACE using constant-segment primers produced TCR alpha and TCR beta cDNA libraries that carried sample barcodes and UMIs. TCRdb redid the calling of the 5' RACE reads with MiXCR, one entry per CDR3 protein. The sample consists of 470,000 or so distinct CDR3 sequences, 20% of them appearing once. This clonotype has only a few counts. Its antigen is unidentified. The study's findings and limits: CD8+ contracting clones occupied EMRA, while CD4+ ones occupied mainly CM and EM. Second-wave clones reaching peak frequency on day 37 lacked confirmed SARS-CoV-2 specificity.

The TCR was taken from an adult woman who had mild COVID-19 (a few samples of this study predate the infection). Cell type and time point are not known. The chain links TRBV2 to TRBJ2-7; unclear D gene. Sequenced input: PBMCs or a T cell subset sorted from them (not recorded which). The CDR3 protein is CASSELTASYEQYF. DNA for the CDR3: TGTGCCAGCAGTGAGCTGACGGCGTCCTACGAGCAGTACTTC.